This entry lists 18 T cell receptor beta chains sequenced from one sample in a study of blood T cell repertoires in COVID-19. Method: immunoSEQ multiplex PCR; TCRdb's copy keeps in-frame clones and lacks some. The table includes tens of thousands of clones, approximately 84% detected once. Sequenced material: peripheral blood. The receptors were sampled from an elderly man with COVID-19, enrolled during active disease.

The genes are TRBV10-3 and TRBJ1-1, with a tentative D call TRBD1 (5 bases). Trimming took off 4 bases at V and 2 bases at J, with 8 bases between the two ends. There are 13 residues in the CDR3. Germline loops: CDR1 ENHRY, CDR2 SYGVKD. This CDR3 reads CAISADTNTEAFF. The CDR3 DNA is TGTGCCATCAGTGCGGACACTAACACTGAAGCTTTCTTT.

The DNA of the CDR3 is TGTGCCAGCAGTTACTCAGGGGCTGAAGCTTTCTTT. It is translated as CASSYSGAEAFF. The chain couples TRBV6-6 to TRBJ1-1; D may be TRBD1 (5 bases). The V end lost 0 bases, the J end lost 6 bases, and 5 bases lay between the germline ends. Germline V gene lookup returns CDR1 MNHNY and CDR2 SVGAGI (reference sequence). The CDR3 is 12 residues long.

This rearrangement joins TRBV5-5 to TRBJ1-1, with no clear D. There are 14 residues in the CDR3. Looked up from germline, CDR1 is SGHKS and CDR2 is YYEKEE (reference sequence). Trimming removed 2 bases from V and 1 base from J, with 9 bases in between. CDR3: CASSFQRQNTEAFF. CDR3 DNA: TGTGCCAGCAGCTTTCAACGACAGAACACTGAAGCTTTCTTT.

The rearrangement links TRBV3-1 (or the pseudogene TRBV3-2) to TRBJ1-2, with 9 positions matching TRBD1. Germline trimming cut 4 bases from V and 3 bases from J; bases unmatched to any gene: 6. This CDR3 region has 15 residues. The V gene's germline CDR1 is LGHDT and CDR2 YNNKEL (reference sequence). This chain's CDR3 is CASSLRTGADYGYTF. CDR3 in DNA: TGTGCCAGCAGCCTTCGGACAGGGGCGGACTATGGCTACACCTTC.

For the CDR3, the DNA is TGTGCCAGCAGCCTCCGACAGGGGGCCTTGGGTAATGAAAAACTGTTTTTT. This sequence encodes CASSLRQGALGNEKLFF. V and J are TRBV3-1 (or the pseudogene TRBV3-2) and TRBJ1-4, with 10 bases aligning to TRBD1. CDR1 is LGHDT and CDR2 is YNNKEL in the germline V gene (reference sequence). J was trimmed by 4 bases and V by 4 bases; bases with no gene match: 9. CDR3 size: 17 residues.

V and J are TRBV5-1 and TRBJ2-3; 11 bases match TRBD2. CDR3 length equals 19 residues. The germline CDR1 and CDR2 sequences are SGHRS and YFSETQ. V trimming: 4 bases; J trimming: 6 bases; junction bases outside the gene matches: 19. The CDR3 DNA reads TGCGCCAGCAGCCCCTCGGCGGTGGGACTAGCGGTACGTCTGGATACGCAGTATTTT. Residues: CASSPSAVGLAVRLDTQYF.

The CDR3 coding sequence is TGTGCCAGCAGTTACAACGTAAATTGGGGGGGGGAAGCTTTCTTT. It is translated as CASSYNVNWGGEAFF. This chain joins TRBV28 and TRBJ1-1; maybe TRBD1 (5 bases). Germline-derived CDR1 and CDR2 are MDHEN and SYDVKM. This CDR3 has 15 amino acids. Between the trimmed V and J ends, which lost 4 bases and 8 bases, there was a span of 20 bases.

The chain is built from TRBV19 and TRBJ1-1, with 8 bases lining up with TRBD1. The CDR3 has 14 residues. Germline V gene sequence: CDR1 LNHDA, CDR2 SQIVND (reference sequence). V dropped 5 bases and J dropped 4; count of bases not matched to a gene: 6. The CDR3, as DNA: TGTGCCAGTAGTGCCCGACAGGGGAGCACTGAAGCTTTCTTT. Its translation is CASSARQGSTEAFF.

V gene TRBV7-9 combines with J gene TRBJ1-4; 8 positions match TRBD1. Germline V gene data show CDR1 as SEHNR and CDR2 as FQNEAQ (reference sequence). CDR3 size: 15 residues. Unmatched junction bases numbered 12, after V lost 8 bases and J lost 7 bases. The CDR3 bases are TGTGCCAGCGGACAGGGAGCGAAGAGCGGTGAAAAACTGTTTTTT. As protein: CASGQGAKSGEKLFF.

The V gene is TRBV13, the J gene TRBJ2-1, with D perhaps matching TRBD2 (5 bases). CDR3 length: 11 residues. Trimming cost V 4 bases and J 7 bases, with 5 bases left between them. Germline CDR1 and CDR2: PRHDT and FYEKMQ (reference sequence). The CDR3 spells CASSSGNEQFF. The CDR3 bases are TGTGCCAGCAGCTCGGGAAATGAGCAGTTCTTC.

The chain links TRBV11-2 to TRBJ1-4; TRBD1 matches 10 bases. The CDR3 extends over 18 amino acids. J gave up 8 bases and V 2 bases, and 14 bases lay outside the gene matches. The V gene's germline CDR1 is SGHAT and CDR2 FQNNGV. The CDR3 loop is CASSLTQTGTGVSEKLFF. The CDR3 DNA sequence: TGTGCCAGCAGCTTAACCCAAACCGGGACAGGGGTCTCCGAAAAACTGTTTTTT.

The chain is built from TRBV5-4 and TRBJ2-1; 9 nucleotides match TRBD2. The CDR3 runs 17 residues. CDR1 is SGHNT and CDR2 is YYREEE in the germline V gene (reference sequence). After removal of 5 bases from V and 2 bases from J, the junction contained 11 bases not matched to a gene. CDR3 amino acids: CASSQGLAGGTYNEQFF. The DNA for the CDR3 is TGTGCCAGCAGTCAGGGGCTTGCGGGGGGGACCTACAATGAGCAGTTCTTC.

DNA of the CDR3: TGTGCCAGCAGCTTGTTCTGGGGGGACGAGCAGTACGTC. This sequence encodes CASSLFWGDEQYV. The V and J genes are TRBV21-1 and TRBJ2-7; the listed D gene, TRBD2, was not tested against the DNA. TRBV21-1 is a documented pseudogene. This CDR3 is built from 13 residues.

The rearrangement links TRBV6-2 or TRBV6-3 to TRBJ2-1, with TRBD2 identical over 11 bases. The CDR3 runs 16 residues. V shed 6 bases and J 0 bases; nucleotides not matched to a gene: 4. The germline V gene encodes CDR1 MNHEY and CDR2 SVGEGT. The CDR3 nucleotides are TGTGCCAGCAGCTCTGGGACTAGCGGCTCCTACAATGAGCAGTTCTTC. Translated, it gives CASSSGTSGSYNEQFF.

The chain uses TRBV15 and TRBJ1-5, with TRBD1 as a possible D gene (6 bases). The CDR3 totals 15 residues. The V and J ends lost 2 bases and 4 bases respectively, with 12 bases between them. Germline V gene lookup returns CDR1 LNHNV and CDR2 YYDKDF (reference sequence). CDR3 DNA sequence: TGTGCCACCAGCAGACCCGGACAGTGGAATCAGCCCCAGCATTTT. It is translated as CATSRPGQWNQPQHF.

Only a few counts were recorded for this clone. The gene calls are TRBV9 and TRBJ2-5; perhaps TRBD2 as D (7 bases). Germline CDR1 SGDLS, CDR2 YYNGEE. The V end lost 4 bases, the J end lost 5 bases, and 15 bases lay between the germline ends. The CDR3 contains 14 residues. CDR3 in DNA: TGTGCCAGCAGCCCCGGGGGGCCAGGGGAGACCCAGTACTTC. It translates to CASSPGGPGETQYF.

The V and J genes are TRBV10-3 and TRBJ2-1, with 8 bases lining up with TRBD1. This CDR3 region has 16 residues. Germline-derived CDR1 and CDR2 are ENHRY and SYGVKD. J lost 0 bases, V lost 2 bases, and 3 bases had no gene match. This chain's CDR3 is CAISERTGNSYNEQFF. DNA for the CDR3: TGTGCCATCAGTGAGAGGACAGGGAACTCCTACAATGAGCAGTTCTTC.

The chain is built from TRBV6-5 and TRBJ2-1, with 8 nucleotides matching TRBD1. Trimming removed 3 bases from V and 9 bases from J; junction bases left unmatched: 10. The CDR3 is 15 residues long. Germline V gene data show CDR1 as MNHEY and CDR2 as SVGAGI. CDR3 loop: CASSYSMGQVTEQFF. CDR3 nucleotide sequence: TGTGCCAGCAGTTATAGTATGGGACAGGTCACTGAGCAGTTCTTC.